This T cell receptor (beta chain) emerged from a study of T cell changes during pregnancy in multiple sclerosis. This clone has only one observation. Sequenced by immunoSEQ multiplex PCR; TCRdb stores in-frame clones only, minus some. This table holds about 120,000 clones, around nine tenths found once. J gave up 0 bases and V 4 bases, and 9 bases lay outside the gene matches. The CDR3 extends over 16 amino acids. Germline V gene lookup returns CDR1 SGDLS and CDR2 YYNGEE. Source: peripheral blood, taken in the third trimester of pregnancy. The chain uses TRBV9 and TRBJ1-1; TRBD1 agrees at 7 bases. This receptor was taken from a female donor with multiple sclerosis, enrolled in a pregnancy study. The CDR3 coding sequence is TGTGCCAGCAGCCCGCGACAGGGAAGTTTGAACACTGAAGCTTTCTTT. Translation gives CASSPRQGSLNTEAFF.